This record concerns one T cell receptor beta chain sequence. Its target antigen remains unknown. No base quality information exists; no much larger clone differs at one position. This sample is part of a study of blood T cell repertoires in COVID-19 (dated by TCRdb to 2019 to 2021). As for the study more broadly: Collaborator samples came from the United States, Italy and Spain and covered acute and convalescent phases of COVID-19. The prospective study material was composed of cDNA or gDNA derived from T cells, B-cell-depleted T cells, or PBMCs. Subjects who had been exposed to COVID-19, were actively infected with it, or had recovered from it provided the deeply sampled blood TCRbeta repertoires that made up the dataset. A freely available public database, intended as a resource for researchers studying the immune response to SARS-CoV-2, is where the repertoires were released. The samples were drawn from the first 160 participants of the ongoing ImmuneRACE study and from 950 to 1,500 subjects provided by 6 global collaborators. A de-identified subject ID, COVID-19 status, age in years and sex were almost always included in the sample metadata. Where HLA class I and class II types were available, the types were taken from metadata supplied by the sample provider, not from assay-based typing. The investigation overall reported the following: Clinical and demographic metadata were provided uncurated, with the amount varying by source and participant.

TCRbeta CDR3 regions were amplified from genomic DNA by means of the immunoSEQ Assay, a bias-controlled multiplex PCR. As for the authors' bioinformatics: Within the assay, amplification of reference gene primers was used to estimate how many nucleated cells each sample contained. Sequence reads were collapsed and filtered to measure the absolute abundance of every unique TCRbeta CDR3 rearrangement. For each sample, productive Simpson clonality was calculated as the square root of Simpson's diversity index over productive rearrangements. The clones in this table, taken by TCRdb from immuneACCESS, are in-frame only. Not every clone is retained; where verified, under half of the shortfall comes from an unresolved V gene, and the cause of the rest is unknown. D and trimming were read from the DNA, whereas the V and J calls and clone size are those reported in that table. This sample has roughly 390,000 clones in its table, and 70% to 90% of those were observed once. The ten biggest clones cover 8.5% to 12% of the sample.

Reading from cysteine to phenylalanine, the CDR3 counts 15 amino acids. The CDR3 DNA has 45 bases and is translated from base 1. Sequences SGHRS (CDR1) and YFSETQ (CDR2) are obtained from the germline V gene. The trim is 1 base for V and 5 bases for J, with a gap of 16 bases between the germline ends. In Seattle, one collaborating source enrolled patients while the infection was active and tracked those patients longitudinally over the course of disease. Each collaborating institution followed its own protocols to collect whole blood in K2EDTA tubes. For TCRbeta analysis, collaborators shipped samples as frozen whole blood, isolated PBMCs, or DNA extracted from either of those sample types.

The source of this sequence is a woman in her twenties or thirties with COVID-19, enrolled during active disease. The sequence links TRBV5-1 to TRBJ2-7; no D gene can be assigned with confidence. Specimen: peripheral blood. The DNA sequence is TGCGCCAGCAGCTTGAATAGTCCAATAGTCCACGAGCAGTACTTC. It is translated as CASSLNSPIVHEQYF. When the CDR3 is completed using the reference TRBV5-1 and TRBJ2-7 genes on either side, the full variable domain is KAGVTQTPRYLIKTRGQQVTLSCSPISGHRSVSWYQQTPGQGLQFLFEYFSETQRNKGNFPGRFSGRQFSNSRSEMNVSTLELGDSALYLCASSLNSPIVHEQYFGPGTRLTVT.